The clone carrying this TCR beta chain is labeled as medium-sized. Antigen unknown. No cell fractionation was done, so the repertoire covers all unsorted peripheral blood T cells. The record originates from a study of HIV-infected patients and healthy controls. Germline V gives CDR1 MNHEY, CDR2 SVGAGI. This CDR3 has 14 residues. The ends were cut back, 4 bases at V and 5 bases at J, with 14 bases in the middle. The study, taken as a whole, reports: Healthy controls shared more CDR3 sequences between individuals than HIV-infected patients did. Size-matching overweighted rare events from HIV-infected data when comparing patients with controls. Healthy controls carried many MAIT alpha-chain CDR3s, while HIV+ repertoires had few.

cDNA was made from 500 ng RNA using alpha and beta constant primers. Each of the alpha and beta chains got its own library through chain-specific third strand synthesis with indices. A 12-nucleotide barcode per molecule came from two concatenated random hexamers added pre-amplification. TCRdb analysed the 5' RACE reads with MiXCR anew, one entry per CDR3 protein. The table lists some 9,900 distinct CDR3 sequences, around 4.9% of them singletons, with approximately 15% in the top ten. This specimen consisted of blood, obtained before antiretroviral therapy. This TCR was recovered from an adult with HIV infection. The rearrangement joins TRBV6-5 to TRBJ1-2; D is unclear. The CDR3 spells CASSSNPGLYGYTF. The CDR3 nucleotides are TGTGCCAGCAGTTCCAACCCTGGGCTATATGGCTACACCTTC.